Listed below are T cell receptor beta chains from one sample, sequenced in a study of blood T cell repertoires in COVID-19. Clones were read by immunoSEQ multiplex PCR, and TCRdb kept only the in-frame ones, dropping some. The sample lists tens of thousands of clones; around 93% were seen once. The source material was peripheral blood. The receptors come from a human donor with active COVID-19. The donor label of this sample is uncertain. Both conserved end residues are part of each CDR3. The order of the fields is CDR3 protein, CDR3 DNA, clone size, D gene, J gene, V gene. A D gene is named only where the DNA matches it firmly. For some rows the clone size is stated as once, few or many, or as a class when expanded; others skip it.

cdr3_aa: CASSQGWGTSGRDTGELFF; cdr3_nt: TGCGCCAGCAGCCAGGGATGGGGGACTAGCGGGCGAGACACCGGGGAGCTGTTTTTT; clone_size: .; d_call: TRBD2; j_call: TRBJ2-2; v_call: TRBV4-3
cdr3_aa: CASSPGTSGEQETQYF; cdr3_nt: TGTGCCAGCAGCCCAGGGACTAGCGGGGAGCAAGAGACCCAGTACTTC; clone_size: .; d_call: TRBD2; j_call: TRBJ2-5; v_call: TRBV5-5
cdr3_aa: CASSQGGESNEPQHF; cdr3_nt: TGCGCCAGCAGCCAAGGGGGGGAGTCGAACGAGCCCCAGCATTTT; clone_size: .; d_call: .; j_call: TRBJ1-5; v_call: TRBV4-3
cdr3_aa: CAISWTGAGDYGYTF; cdr3_nt: TGTGCCATCAGTTGGACAGGGGCTGGGGACTATGGCTACACCTTC; clone_size: once; d_call: TRBD1; j_call: TRBJ1-2; v_call: TRBV10-3
cdr3_aa: CASSLTGVSGNTIYF; cdr3_nt: TGTGCCAGCAGCCTTACAGGGGTCTCTGGAAACACCATATATTTT; clone_size: .; d_call: TRBD1; j_call: TRBJ1-3; v_call: TRBV28
cdr3_aa: CASSSDPTGAQTQYF; cdr3_nt: TGTGCCAGCAGCTCGGACCCGACAGGGGCACAGACCCAGTACTTC; clone_size: .; d_call: TRBD1; j_call: TRBJ2-5; v_call: TRBV5-4
cdr3_aa: CASTHYRGNLQNSPLHF; cdr3_nt: TGTGCCAGCACACACTACAGGGGAAATCTACAAAATTCACCCCTCCACTTT; clone_size: .; d_call: TRBD1; j_call: TRBJ1-6; v_call: TRBV27
cdr3_aa: CASSSRVGYGYTF; cdr3_nt: TGTGCCAGCAGCTCCAGGGTCGGCTATGGCTACACCTTC; clone_size: .; d_call: .; j_call: TRBJ1-2; v_call: TRBV5-6
cdr3_aa: CASSFPGNTEAFF; cdr3_nt: TGTGCCAGCAGTTTCCCGGGGAACACTGAAGCTTTCTTT; clone_size: few; d_call: .; j_call: TRBJ1-1; v_call: TRBV27
cdr3_aa: CASSQGTGGNEQYF; cdr3_nt: TGCGCCAGCAGCCAGGGGACAGGGGGCAACGAGCAGTACTTC; clone_size: .; d_call: TRBD1; j_call: TRBJ2-7; v_call: TRBV5-1
cdr3_aa: CASSLEFAGAPNTEAFF; cdr3_nt: TGTGCCAGCAGCTTAGAGTTTGCAGGGGCCCCGAACACTGAAGCTTTCTTT; clone_size: .; d_call: .; j_call: TRBJ1-1; v_call: TRBV11-3
cdr3_aa: CASSPKLSLAVNTGELFF; cdr3_nt: TGTGCCAGCAGCCCCAAGCTTAGCTTGGCGGTAAACACCGGGGAGCTGTTTTTT; clone_size: once; d_call: .; j_call: TRBJ2-2; v_call: TRBV7-9
cdr3_aa: CANSAAGVGDYGYTF; cdr3_nt: TGTGCCAACAGTGCAGCGGGAGTAGGGGACTATGGCTACACCTTC; clone_size: .; d_call: .; j_call: TRBJ1-2; v_call: TRBV6-2/TRBV6-3